This TCR beta chain emerged from a study of blood T cell repertoires in COVID-19. Study summary: Acute-phase and convalescent COVID-19 samples originated in the United States, Italy and Spain. Sources were T cells, B-cell-depleted T cells, or PBMCs; the material itself was cDNA or gDNA.

Authors' data handling: Nucleated cell counts were estimated from reference gene primer amplification. Measured with immunoSEQ multiplex PCR; TCRdb has only the in-frame clones, and not every one. V, J and clone size reflect that table, while D and trimming were determined from the DNA. The repertoire includes around 100,000 clones, more than 75% of them detected once, and 15% sits in the top ten. Germline CDR1 MDHEN, CDR2 SYDVKM. With 6 bases clipped from V and 2 bases from J, the junction kept 7 bases outside the gene matches. This CDR3 region has 15 residues. The TCR originated in a human donor in a cohort sampled during active COVID-19. This chain links TRBV28 with TRBJ2-3; 8 bases fit TRBD1. Sequenced material: peripheral blood. The CDR3 DNA sequence: TGTGCCAGCAGGGGGGGACAGGAGATCACAGATACGCAGTATTTT. It specifies CASRGGQEITDTQYF.